This note documents a single T cell receptor (beta chain) sequence. The target of this receptor is not known. No base quality information exists; no much larger clone differs at one position. The data stem from a study of glioma-infiltrating T cells after dendritic cell vaccination (dated by TCRdb to about 2016). Background for the entire study: The cohort comprised 15 glioblastoma patients from Phase I and II dendritic cell vaccination trials, 9 newly diagnosed and 6 with recurrent disease. Autologous tumor lysate-pulsed dendritic cell vaccination was administered to the patients between about 2002 and 2013. The vaccine consisted of monocyte-derived dendritic cells cultured less than 9 days with IL-4 and GM-CSF, then pulsed overnight with autologous tumor lysate. In glioblastoma patients vaccinated with dendritic cells, deep sequencing of TCR beta CDR3 regions served to measure tumor-infiltrating lymphocyte content and to compare repertoires between tumor and blood. Survival after dendritic cell vaccination was correlated with TCR sequencing metrics such as TIL content and the overlap between tumor and blood repertoires. Patients received three intradermal dendritic cell vaccine injections at biweekly intervals in the arm below the axilla. The paper's findings and limits, for the study overall: No direct relationship between TCR clonality and survival was found, suggesting a diverse polyclonal response may matter. The TCR overlap response model with three groups was called speculative and said to need prospective validation. Longer time to progression and overall survival after dendritic cell vaccination were predicted by higher estimated pretreatment TIL content. The cohort was small and heterogeneous, and full blood and tumor sets were available for few patients, with initial-recurrent tumor pairs available for even fewer patients.

Using the immunoSEQ assay, TCRB CDR3 regions were amplified from around 2 micrograms of genomic DNA, or from all available DNA when less than that was on hand. For multiplex PCR, 60 forward primers for TCR V beta segments and 13 reverse primers for J beta segments were used. To estimate reads per starting template, synthetic control templates were spiked into each sample at limiting dilution. The Illumina HiSeq System generated 87 bp sequencing reads. Per the original workflow: PCR and sequencing errors were removed by merging closely related sequences with a nearest neighbor algorithm. TCR overlap was defined as the percentage of unique tumor TCR beta sequences that were also found in the peripheral blood of the same patient. In its TCRdb copy, this immuneACCESS table keeps in-frame sequences only and misses some clones. Where compared with another copy, unresolved V genes explain less than half of these, and the others have no known cause. V and J calls and clone size are as listed in that table; D and trimming were resolved from the DNA. The table for this sample lists 3,000 to 4,500 clones; 90% to 95% of them were counted only once. More than 5% of the sample goes to the ten largest clones.

Patients were selected for having adequate residual fresh-frozen tumor tissue and more than two years of available survival data. Molecular status otherwise varied across the glioblastoma patients, but none of them carried an isocitrate dehydrogenase mutation. PBMC were collected before vaccination, two weeks after the third vaccination, and at tumor progression if progression occurred. The Qiagen DNeasy Blood extraction Kit was used for extraction of genomic DNA. Sequences MDHEN (CDR1) and SYDVKM (CDR2) are obtained from the germline V gene. The CDR3 sequence holds 16 residues, the cysteine and phenylalanine included. Here the CDR3 DNA is all that survives: 48 bases in frame from base 1. For this chain, trimming is 3 bases at the V end and 7 bases at the J end, and the number of junction bases without a gene match is 10.

Sample: blood, taken before dendritic cell vaccination. The chain employs TRBV28 and TRBJ2-1, and TRBD2 matches 9 of the central bases. The receptor was isolated from a human donor with glioblastoma. The base sequence is TGTGCCAGCAGTTTTTCGCCGAAGCGGGAGGTGAATGAGCAGTTCTTC. The encoded protein is CASSFSPKREVNEQFF.